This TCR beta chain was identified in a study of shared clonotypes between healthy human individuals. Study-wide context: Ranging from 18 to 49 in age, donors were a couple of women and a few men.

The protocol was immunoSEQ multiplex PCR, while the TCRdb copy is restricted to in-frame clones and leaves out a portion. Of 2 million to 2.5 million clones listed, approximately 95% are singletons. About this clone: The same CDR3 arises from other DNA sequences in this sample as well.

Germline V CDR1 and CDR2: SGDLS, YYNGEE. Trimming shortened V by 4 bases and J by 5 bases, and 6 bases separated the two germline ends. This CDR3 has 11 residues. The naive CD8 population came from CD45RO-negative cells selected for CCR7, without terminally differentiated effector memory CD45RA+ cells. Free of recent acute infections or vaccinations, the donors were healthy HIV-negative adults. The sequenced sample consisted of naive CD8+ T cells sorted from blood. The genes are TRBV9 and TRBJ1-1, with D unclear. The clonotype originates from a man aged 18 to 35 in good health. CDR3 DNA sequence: TGTGCCAGCAGCCCGGAAACTGAAGCTTTCTTT. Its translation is CASSPETEAFF.